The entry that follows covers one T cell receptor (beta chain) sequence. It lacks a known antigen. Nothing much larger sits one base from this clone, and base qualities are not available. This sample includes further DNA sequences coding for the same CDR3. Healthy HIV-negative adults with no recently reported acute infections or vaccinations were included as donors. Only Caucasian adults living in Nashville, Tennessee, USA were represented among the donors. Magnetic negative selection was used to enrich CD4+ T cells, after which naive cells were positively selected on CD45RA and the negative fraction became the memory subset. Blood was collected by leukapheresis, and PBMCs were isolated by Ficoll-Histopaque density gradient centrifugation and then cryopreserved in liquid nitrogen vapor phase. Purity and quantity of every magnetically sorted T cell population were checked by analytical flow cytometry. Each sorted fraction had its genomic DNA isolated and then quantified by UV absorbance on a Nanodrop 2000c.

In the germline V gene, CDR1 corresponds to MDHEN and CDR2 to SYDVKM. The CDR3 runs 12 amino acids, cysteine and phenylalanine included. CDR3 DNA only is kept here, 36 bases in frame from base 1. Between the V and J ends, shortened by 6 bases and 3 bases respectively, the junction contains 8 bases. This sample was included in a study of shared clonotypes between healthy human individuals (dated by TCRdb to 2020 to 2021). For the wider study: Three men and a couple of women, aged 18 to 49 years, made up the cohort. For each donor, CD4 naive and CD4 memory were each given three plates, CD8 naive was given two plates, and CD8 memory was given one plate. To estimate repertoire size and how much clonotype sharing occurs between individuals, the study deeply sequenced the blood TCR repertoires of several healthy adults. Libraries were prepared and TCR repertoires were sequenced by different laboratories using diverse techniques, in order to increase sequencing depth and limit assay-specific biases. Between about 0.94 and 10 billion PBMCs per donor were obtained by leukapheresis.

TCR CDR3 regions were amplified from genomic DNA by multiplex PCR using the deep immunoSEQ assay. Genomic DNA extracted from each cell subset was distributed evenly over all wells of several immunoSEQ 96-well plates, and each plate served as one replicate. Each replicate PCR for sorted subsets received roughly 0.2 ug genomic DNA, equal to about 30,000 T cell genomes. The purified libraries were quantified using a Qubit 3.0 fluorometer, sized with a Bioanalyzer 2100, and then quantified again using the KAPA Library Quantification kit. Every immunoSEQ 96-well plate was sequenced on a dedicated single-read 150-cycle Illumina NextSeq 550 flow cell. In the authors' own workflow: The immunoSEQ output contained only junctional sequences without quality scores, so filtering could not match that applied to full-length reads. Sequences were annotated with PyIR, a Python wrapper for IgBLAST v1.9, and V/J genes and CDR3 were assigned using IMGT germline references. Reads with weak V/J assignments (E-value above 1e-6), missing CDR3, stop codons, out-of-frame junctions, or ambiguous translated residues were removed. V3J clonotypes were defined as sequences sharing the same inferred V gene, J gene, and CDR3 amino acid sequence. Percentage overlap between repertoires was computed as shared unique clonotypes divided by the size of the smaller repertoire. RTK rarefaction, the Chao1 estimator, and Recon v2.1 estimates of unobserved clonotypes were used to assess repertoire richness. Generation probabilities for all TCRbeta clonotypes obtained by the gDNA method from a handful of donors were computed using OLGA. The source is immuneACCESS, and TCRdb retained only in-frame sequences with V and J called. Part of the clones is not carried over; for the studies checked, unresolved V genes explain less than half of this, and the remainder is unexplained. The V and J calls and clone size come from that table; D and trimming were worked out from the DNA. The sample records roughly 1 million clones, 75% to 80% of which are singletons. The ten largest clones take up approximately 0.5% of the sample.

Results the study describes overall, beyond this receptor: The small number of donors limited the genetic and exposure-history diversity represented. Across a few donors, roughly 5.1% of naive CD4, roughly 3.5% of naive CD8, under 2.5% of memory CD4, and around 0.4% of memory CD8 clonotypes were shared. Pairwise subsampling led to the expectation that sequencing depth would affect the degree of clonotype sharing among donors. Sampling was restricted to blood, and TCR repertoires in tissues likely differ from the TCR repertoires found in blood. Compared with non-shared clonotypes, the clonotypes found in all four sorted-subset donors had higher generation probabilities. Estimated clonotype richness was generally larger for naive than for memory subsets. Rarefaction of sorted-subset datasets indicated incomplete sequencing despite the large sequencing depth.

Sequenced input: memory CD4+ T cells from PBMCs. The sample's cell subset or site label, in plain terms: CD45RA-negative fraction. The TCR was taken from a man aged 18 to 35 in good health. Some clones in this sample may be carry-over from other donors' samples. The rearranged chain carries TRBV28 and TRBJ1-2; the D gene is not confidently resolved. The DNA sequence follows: TGTGCCAGCAGCCTTCGAGACTATGGCTACACCTTC. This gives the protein CASSLRDYGYTF.